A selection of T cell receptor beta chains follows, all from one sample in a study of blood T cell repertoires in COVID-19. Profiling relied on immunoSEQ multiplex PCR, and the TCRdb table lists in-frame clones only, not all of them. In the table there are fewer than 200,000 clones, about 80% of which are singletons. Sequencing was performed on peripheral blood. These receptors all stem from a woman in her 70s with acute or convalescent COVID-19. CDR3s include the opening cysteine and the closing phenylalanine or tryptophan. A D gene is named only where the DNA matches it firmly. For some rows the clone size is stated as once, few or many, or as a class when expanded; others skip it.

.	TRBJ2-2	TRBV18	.	CASSPRQDTGELFF	TGTGCCAGCTCACCACGGCAGGACACCGGGGAGCTGTTTTTT
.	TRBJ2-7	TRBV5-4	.	CASSSRTEDEQYF	TGTGCCAGCAGCTCCCGGACAGAAGACGAGCAGTACTTC
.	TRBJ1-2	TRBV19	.	CASSITRGVDYGYTF	TGTGCCAGTAGTATAACGCGGGGAGTCGACTATGGCTACACCTTC
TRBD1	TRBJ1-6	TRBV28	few	CASSLLRSEGQDSPLHF	TGTGCCAGCAGTTTACTGAGGTCCGAGGGACAGGATTCACCCCTCCACTTT
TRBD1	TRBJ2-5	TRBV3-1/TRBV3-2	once	CASSQRDRQETQYF	TGTGCCAGCAGCCAACGGGACAGGCAGGAGACCCAGTACTTC
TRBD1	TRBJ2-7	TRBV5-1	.	CASSRDSLYEQYF	TGCGCCAGCAGCCGGGACAGCCTATACGAGCAGTACTTC
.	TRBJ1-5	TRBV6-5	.	CASRSYRDQPQHF	TGTGCCAGCAGGAGCTACAGGGATCAGCCCCAGCATTTT
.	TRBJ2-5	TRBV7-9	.	CASSLVGSGYSQETQYF	TGTGCCAGCAGCTTAGTAGGTAGCGGATACTCCCAAGAGACCCAGTACTTC
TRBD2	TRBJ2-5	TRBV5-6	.	CASSFTGLATVETQYF	TGTGCCAGCAGCTTTACCGGACTAGCGACAGTGGAGACCCAGTACTTC
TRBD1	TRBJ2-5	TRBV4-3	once	CASSPLGQGTEETQYF	TGCGCCAGCAGCCCGTTGGGACAGGGTACTGAAGAGACCCAGTACTTC
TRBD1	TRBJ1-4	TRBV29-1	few	CSVEGTGEEKLFF	TGCAGCGTTGAAGGGACAGGGGAGGAAAAACTGTTTTTT
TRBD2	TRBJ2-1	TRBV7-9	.	CASSPGLDYNNEQFF	TGTGCCAGCAGCCCGGGACTAGATTATAACAATGAGCAGTTCTTC
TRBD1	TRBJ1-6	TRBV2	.	CASSEDRGWSPLHF	TGTGCCAGCAGTGAAGACAGGGGATGGTCACCCCTCCACTTT
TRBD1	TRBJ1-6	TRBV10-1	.	CASSERDRANSPLHF	TGCGCCAGCAGTGAGAGGGACAGGGCAAATTCACCCCTCCACTTT
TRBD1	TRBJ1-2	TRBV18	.	CASSPPRDSHFGYTF	TGTGCCAGCTCACCACCGAGGGACAGCCATTTTGGCTACACCTTC
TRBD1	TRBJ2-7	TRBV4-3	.	CASSQEARTGGSEQYF	TGCGCCAGCAGCCAAGAGGCTCGGACAGGGGGAAGTGAGCAGTACTTC
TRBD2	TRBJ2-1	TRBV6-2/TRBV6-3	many	CASSRGLAGDLNEQFF	TGTGCCAGCAGCCGAGGACTAGCGGGAGATTTAAATGAGCAGTTCTTC
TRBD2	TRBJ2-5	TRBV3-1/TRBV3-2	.	CASSQASGGLGTQYF	TGTGCCAGCAGCCAAGCCAGCGGGGGATTGGGGACCCAGTACTTC
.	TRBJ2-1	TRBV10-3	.	CAISERIDNEQFF	TGTGCCATCAGTGAAAGAATAGACAATGAGCAGTTCTTC
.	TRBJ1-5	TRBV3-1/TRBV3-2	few	CASSQDESGIRRNQPQHF	TGTGCCAGCAGCCAAGATGAATCGGGGATTCGTCGCAATCAGCCCCAGCATTTT
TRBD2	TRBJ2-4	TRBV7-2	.	CASSSTGLAGTKNIQYF	TGTGCCAGCAGCTCCACCGGACTAGCGGGAACTAAAAACATTCAGTACTTC
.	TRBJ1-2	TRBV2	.	CASSVGQLTANYGYTF	TGTGCCAGCAGTGTGGGACAACTGACGGCTAACTATGGCTACACCTTC
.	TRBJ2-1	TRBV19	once	CASSIDPLLYNEQFF	TGTGCCAGTAGTATAGATCCCCTACTTTACAATGAGCAGTTCTTC
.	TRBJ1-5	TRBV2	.	CASSEALDQPQHF	TGTGCCAGCAGTGAAGCTCTCGATCAGCCCCAGCATTTT
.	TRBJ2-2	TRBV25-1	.	CASSELETGNTGELFF	TGTGCCAGCAGTGAATTGGAAACGGGGAACACCGGGGAGCTGTTTTTT
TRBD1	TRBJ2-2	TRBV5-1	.	CASSLLGGDNTGELFF	TGCGCCAGCAGCTTGTTAGGGGGCGATAACACCGGGGAGCTGTTTTTT
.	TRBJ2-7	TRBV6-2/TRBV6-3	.	CASSIVLAPTYEQYF	TGTGCCAGCAGTATTGTATTAGCGCCTACCTACGAGCAGTACTTC
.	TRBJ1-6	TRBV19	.	CASSSQGGTYNSPLHF	TGTGCCAGTAGTAGCCAGGGAGGAACCTATAATTCACCCCTCCACTTT
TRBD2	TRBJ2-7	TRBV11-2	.	CASSSGTSQYEQYF	TGTGCCAGCAGCTCGGGGACTAGTCAGTACGAGCAGTACTTC
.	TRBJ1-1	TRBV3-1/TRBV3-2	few	CASSPGGNTEAFF	TGTGCCAGCAGCCCCGGGGGGAACACTGAAGCTTTCTTT
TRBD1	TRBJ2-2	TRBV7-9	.	CASSLTTGLNTGELFF	TGTGCCAGCAGCCTAACGACAGGGTTGAACACCGGGGAGCTGTTTTTT
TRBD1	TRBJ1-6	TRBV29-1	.	CSVKTGPVNSPLHF	TGCAGCGTCAAGACAGGGCCCGTAAATTCACCCCTCCACTTT
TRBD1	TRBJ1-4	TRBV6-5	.	CASKTGGFNEKLFF	TGTGCCAGCAAAACAGGGGGCTTTAATGAAAAACTGTTTTTT
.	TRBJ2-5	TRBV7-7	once	CASSLGLGLGETQYF	TGTGCCAGCAGCTTAGGGTTGGGGCTAGGGGAGACCCAGTACTTC
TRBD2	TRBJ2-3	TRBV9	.	CASGLVSSDTQYF	TGTGCCAGCGGACTAGTCTCCTCGGATACGCAGTATTTT
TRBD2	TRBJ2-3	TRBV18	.	CASSPYGREDTDTQYF	TGTGCCAGCTCACCATACGGGCGGGAGGATACAGATACGCAGTATTTT
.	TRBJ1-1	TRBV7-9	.	CASSLVVGGHTEAFF	TGTGCCAGCAGCTTAGTCGTCGGCGGGCACACTGAAGCTTTCTTT
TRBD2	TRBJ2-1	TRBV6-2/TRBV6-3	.	CASSYSAGGPGEQFF	TGTGCCAGCAGTTACTCCGCGGGAGGGCCCGGTGAGCAGTTCTTC
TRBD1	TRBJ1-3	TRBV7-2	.	CASSMDRPRSGNTIYF	TGTGCCAGCAGCATGGACAGGCCCCGCTCTGGAAACACCATATATTTT
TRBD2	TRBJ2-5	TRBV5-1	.	CASSLAPFGGSETQYF	TGCGCCAGCAGCTTGGCTCCCTTCGGCGGGAGTGAGACCCAGTACTTC
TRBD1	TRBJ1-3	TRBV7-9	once	CASSPGQNPGNTIYF	TGTGCCAGCAGCCCGGGACAGAACCCAGGAAACACCATATATTTT
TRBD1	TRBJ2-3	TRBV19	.	CASRSIPGQEADTQYF	TGTGCCAGTAGGTCAATACCGGGACAGGAAGCAGATACGCAGTATTTT
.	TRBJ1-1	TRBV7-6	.	CASSPGVENTEAFF	TGTGCCAGCAGCCCAGGGGTGGAGAACACTGAAGCTTTCTTT
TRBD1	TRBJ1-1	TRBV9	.	CASSPHGQGGTEAFF	TGTGCCAGCAGCCCCCATGGACAGGGTGGCACTGAAGCTTTCTTT
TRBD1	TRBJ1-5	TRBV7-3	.	CASSFKPWGLPTGGNQPQHF	TGTGCCAGCAGCTTTAAGCCATGGGGTTTACCTACAGGGGGCAATCAGCCCCAGCATTTT
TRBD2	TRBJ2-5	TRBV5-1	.	CASSLQTSGQETQYF	TGCGCCAGCAGCCTCCAAACTAGCGGCCAAGAGACCCAGTACTTC
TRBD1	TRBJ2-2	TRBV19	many	CACTGYRGPGELFF	TGTGCCTGTACCGGTTACAGGGGTCCCGGGGAGCTGTTTTTT
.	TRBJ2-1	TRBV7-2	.	CASSLERGNEQFF	TGTGCCAGCAGCTTAGAAAGGGGAAATGAGCAGTTCTTC
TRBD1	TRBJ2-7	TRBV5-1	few	CASSLAPGQGYEQYF	TGCGCCAGCAGCTTAGCCCCGGGACAGGGCTACGAGCAGTACTTC
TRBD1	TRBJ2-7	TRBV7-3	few	CASSLGDRQYF	TGTGCCAGCAGCTTAGGGGACAGACAGTACTTC
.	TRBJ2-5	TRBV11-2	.	CASSLLGAVQETQYF	TGTGCCAGCAGCTTACTGGGAGCGGTCCAAGAGACCCAGTACTTC
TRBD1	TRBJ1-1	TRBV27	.	CASSLGDSTEAFF	TGTGCCAGCAGTTTAGGGGACAGCACTGAAGCTTTCTTT
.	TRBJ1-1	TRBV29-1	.	CSVAFYRATRETEAFF	TGCAGCGTTGCTTTTTACAGGGCCACAAGAGAGACTGAAGCTTTCTTT
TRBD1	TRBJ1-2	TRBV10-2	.	CASSRGQGVSLSGYTF	TGCGCCAGCAGTCGGGGACAGGGGGTGTCTTTAAGTGGCTACACCTTC
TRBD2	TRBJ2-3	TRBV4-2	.	CASSFRTSGGADTQYF	TGTGCCAGCAGCTTCCGGACTAGCGGGGGGGCCGATACGCAGTATTTT
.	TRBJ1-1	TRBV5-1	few	CASSLTTGNTEAFF	TGCGCCAGCAGCTTGACGACGGGGAACACTGAAGCTTTCTTT
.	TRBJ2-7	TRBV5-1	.	CASSLGTPITYEQYF	TGCGCCAGCAGCTTGGGGACTCCGATAACCTACGAGCAGTACTTC
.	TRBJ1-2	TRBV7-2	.	CASSLMVGALTLNGYTF	TGTGCCAGCAGCTTAATGGTGGGGGCGCTTACCTTGAATGGCTACACCTTC
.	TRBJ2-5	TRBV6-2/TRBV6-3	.	CASSHTDSRETQYF	TGTGCCAGCAGCCATACCGACAGTCGGGAGACCCAGTACTTC